The rows below give T cell receptor beta chains drawn from one sample of a study of T cell changes during pregnancy in multiple sclerosis. Produced via immunoSEQ multiplex PCR; TCRdb's table is partial and in-frame only. The table shows over 50,000 clones, with 92% occurring only once. The material sequenced was peripheral blood, taken in the first trimester of pregnancy. The origin of the receptors is a female donor with multiple sclerosis, enrolled in a pregnancy study. CDR3s include the opening cysteine and the closing phenylalanine or tryptophan. Fields, in order: D gene, J gene, V gene, clone size, CDR3 protein, CDR3 DNA. The D gene is left open where the match is weak. Expanded clones are given a class, and other clones once, few, many or no size at all.

d_call: TRBD1
j_call: TRBJ1-2
v_call: TRBV6-5
clone_size: once
cdr3_aa: CASSSTPQGAGGYTF
cdr3_nt: TGTGCCAGCAGTTCCACGCCTCAGGGGGCAGGTGGCTACACCTTC

d_call: TRBD2
j_call: TRBJ2-3
v_call: TRBV19
clone_size: -
cdr3_aa: CASSHRLAAYLDNEQYF
cdr3_nt: TGTGCCAGTAGCCATCGACTAGCGGCCTACCTCGATAACGAGCAGTATTTT

d_call: -
j_call: TRBJ1-5
v_call: TRBV7-6
clone_size: -
cdr3_aa: CASSLGPNSNQPQHF
cdr3_nt: TGTGCCAGCAGCTTAGGGCCGAATAGCAATCAGCCCCAGCATTTT

d_call: -
j_call: TRBJ1-5
v_call: TRBV27
clone_size: -
cdr3_aa: CASSLVGGGNQPQHF
cdr3_nt: TGTGCCAGCAGTTTGGTCGGCGGGGGCAATCAGCCCCAGCATTTT

d_call: -
j_call: TRBJ1-3
v_call: TRBV19
clone_size: -
cdr3_aa: CASSTLSGNTIYF
cdr3_nt: TGTGCCAGTAGTACCCTCTCTGGAAACACCATATATTTT

d_call: TRBD1
j_call: TRBJ1-5
v_call: TRBV19
clone_size: -
cdr3_aa: CASSIRQGGQPQHF
cdr3_nt: TGTGCCAGTAGTATTAGACAGGGTGGCCAGCCCCAGCATTTT

d_call: -
j_call: TRBJ1-2
v_call: TRBV13
clone_size: -
cdr3_aa: CASSRGSGYTF
cdr3_nt: TGTGCCAGCAGCAGGGGCAGTGGCTACACCTTC

d_call: TRBD2
j_call: TRBJ2-7
v_call: TRBV4-1
clone_size: -
cdr3_aa: CASSQGLAGVEQYF
cdr3_nt: TGCGCCAGCAGCCAGGGACTAGCGGGAGTCGAGCAGTACTTC

d_call: -
j_call: TRBJ2-4
v_call: TRBV6-1
clone_size: -
cdr3_aa: CASSDHSSSAKNIQYF
cdr3_nt: TGTGCCAGCAGTGACCACTCTAGTTCGGCCAAAAACATTCAGTACTTC

d_call: -
j_call: TRBJ1-6
v_call: TRBV11-2
clone_size: -
cdr3_aa: CASSLLTGGSPLHF
cdr3_nt: TGTGCCAGCAGCTTACTGACGGGGGGTTCACCCCTCCACTTT

d_call: -
j_call: TRBJ2-5
v_call: TRBV28
clone_size: -
cdr3_aa: CASSFDSQETQYF
cdr3_nt: TGTGCCAGCAGTTTTGACAGTCAAGAGACCCAGTACTTC

d_call: TRBD1
j_call: TRBJ2-7
v_call: TRBV27
clone_size: -
cdr3_aa: CASGQGAGEQYF
cdr3_nt: TGTGCCAGTGGACAGGGGGCTGGGGAGCAGTACTTC

d_call: TRBD1
j_call: TRBJ2-2
v_call: TRBV28
clone_size: -
cdr3_aa: CASRRTGGTGELFF
cdr3_nt: TGTGCCAGCAGGAGGACAGGGGGCACCGGGGAGCTGTTTTTT

d_call: -
j_call: TRBJ2-1
v_call: TRBV9
clone_size: -
cdr3_aa: CASSPPGFEQFF
cdr3_nt: TGTGCCAGCAGCCCCCCGGGATTTGAGCAGTTCTTC

d_call: -
j_call: TRBJ2-1
v_call: TRBV6-6
clone_size: -
cdr3_aa: CASSYYQGYNEQFF
cdr3_nt: TGTGCCAGCAGTTACTATCAGGGTTACAATGAGCAGTTCTTC

d_call: -
j_call: TRBJ2-7
v_call: TRBV15
clone_size: -
cdr3_aa: CATSSSSEDEQYF
cdr3_nt: TGTGCCACCAGCAGCAGCAGTGAGGACGAGCAGTACTTC

d_call: -
j_call: TRBJ2-2
v_call: TRBV12-2
clone_size: -
cdr3_aa: CASRLAGGERGGELFF
cdr3_nt: TGTGCAAGTCGCTTAGCGGGAGGGGAGCGGGGCGGGGAGCTGTTTTTT

d_call: -
j_call: TRBJ2-5
v_call: TRBV10-1
clone_size: -
cdr3_aa: CASSEFGPWLETQYF
cdr3_nt: TGCGCCAGCAGTGAGTTCGGTCCCTGGTTGGAGACCCAGTACTTC

d_call: -
j_call: TRBJ1-4
v_call: TRBV2
clone_size: -
cdr3_aa: CASRIEGEEKLFF
cdr3_nt: TGTGCCAGCAGAATCGAAGGGGAAGAAAAACTGTTTTTT

d_call: -
j_call: TRBJ1-5
v_call: TRBV4-1
clone_size: -
cdr3_aa: CASSQDQGQPQHF
cdr3_nt: TGCGCCAGCAGCCAAGATCAGGGACAGCCCCAGCATTTT

d_call: TRBD2
j_call: TRBJ2-1
v_call: TRBV9
clone_size: -
cdr3_aa: CASSSSGTRSYNEQFF
cdr3_nt: TGTGCCAGCAGCTCCTCCGGGACTAGGTCCTACAATGAGCAGTTCTTC

d_call: TRBD1
j_call: TRBJ2-7
v_call: TRBV28
clone_size: once
cdr3_aa: CAIAQGVPTYEQYF
cdr3_nt: TGTGCCATCGCCCAGGGGGTGCCCACCTACGAGCAGTACTTC

d_call: TRBD2
j_call: TRBJ2-1
v_call: TRBV7-6
clone_size: -
cdr3_aa: CASSFITSGGLYNEQFF
cdr3_nt: TGTGCCAGCAGCTTTATAACTAGCGGGGGATTATACAATGAGCAGTTCTTC

d_call: -
j_call: TRBJ2-5
v_call: TRBV5-8
clone_size: -
cdr3_aa: CASSSTGALGETQYF
cdr3_nt: TGTGCCAGCAGCAGCACGGGAGCGCTTGGGGAGACCCAGTACTTC

d_call: -
j_call: TRBJ1-1
v_call: TRBV7-2
clone_size: -
cdr3_aa: CASSDRDKEDTEAFF
cdr3_nt: TGTGCCAGCAGCGACCGGGACAAGGAGGACACTGAAGCTTTCTTT

d_call: -
j_call: TRBJ2-6
v_call: TRBV5-8
clone_size: -
cdr3_aa: CASSLFSSNSGANVLTF
cdr3_nt: TGTGCCAGCAGCTTGTTCTCAAGCAACTCTGGGGCCAACGTCCTGACTTTC

d_call: TRBD2
j_call: TRBJ2-5
v_call: TRBV5-6
clone_size: few
cdr3_aa: CASSFQRVGGPGTQYF
cdr3_nt: TGTGCCAGCAGCTTCCAGCGAGTGGGAGGGCCGGGGACCCAGTACTTC

d_call: -
j_call: TRBJ2-1
v_call: TRBV9
clone_size: -
cdr3_aa: CASSPSGASSSNEQFF
cdr3_nt: TGTGCCAGCAGCCCCAGTGGGGCATCCTCAAGCAATGAGCAGTTCTTC

d_call: -
j_call: TRBJ1-5
v_call: TRBV21-1
clone_size: -
cdr3_aa: CASSSREQGARQPQHF
cdr3_nt: TGTGCCAGCAGCTCGCGTGAACAGGGGGCACGGCAGCCCCAGCATTTT

d_call: TRBD2
j_call: TRBJ2-5
v_call: TRBV18
clone_size: -
cdr3_aa: CASSPASGSQETQYF
cdr3_nt: TGTGCCAGCTCACCGGCTAGCGGGTCCCAAGAGACCCAGTACTTC

d_call: -
j_call: TRBJ2-1
v_call: TRBV7-9
clone_size: once
cdr3_aa: CASSLGAGPYNEQFF
cdr3_nt: TGTGCCAGCAGCTTAGGGGCGGGACCTTACAATGAGCAGTTCTTC

d_call: TRBD2
j_call: TRBJ2-3
v_call: TRBV19
clone_size: -
cdr3_aa: CASRTSGRALSDTQYF
cdr3_nt: TGTGCCAGTAGGACTAGCGGGAGGGCATTGTCAGATACGCAGTATTTT

d_call: -
j_call: TRBJ1-5
v_call: TRBV6-1
clone_size: -
cdr3_aa: CASSVLDSDNQPQHF
cdr3_nt: TGTGCCAGCAGTGTTCTCGACAGCGATAATCAGCCCCAGCATTTT

d_call: TRBD2
j_call: TRBJ2-3
v_call: TRBV7-8
clone_size: -
cdr3_aa: CASSLGILAADTDTQYF
cdr3_nt: TGTGCCAGCAGCTTAGGGATACTAGCGGCTGACACAGATACGCAGTATTTT

d_call: -
j_call: TRBJ2-4
v_call: TRBV18
clone_size: -
cdr3_aa: CASSPAPSKNIQYF
cdr3_nt: TGTGCCAGCTCACCGGCACCTTCCAAAAACATTCAGTACTTC

d_call: -
j_call: TRBJ2-2
v_call: TRBV15
clone_size: -
cdr3_aa: CATSPPPGHNTGELFF
cdr3_nt: TGTGCCACCAGCCCACCTCCGGGACATAACACCGGGGAGCTGTTTTTT

d_call: -
j_call: TRBJ2-7
v_call: TRBV5-4
clone_size: -
cdr3_aa: CASSFRDSYEQYF
cdr3_nt: TGTGCCAGCAGCTTCAGGGACTCCTACGAGCAGTACTTC

d_call: -
j_call: TRBJ1-5
v_call: TRBV7-8
clone_size: -
cdr3_aa: CASSLSGGYQPQHF
cdr3_nt: TGTGCCAGCAGCTTGAGTGGCGGCTATCAGCCCCAGCATTTT

d_call: -
j_call: TRBJ1-1
v_call: TRBV5-4
clone_size: -
cdr3_aa: CASSLGRRGVNTEAFF
cdr3_nt: TGTGCCAGCAGCTTGGGACGCAGGGGTGTGAACACTGAAGCTTTCTTT

d_call: -
j_call: TRBJ1-2
v_call: TRBV11-2
clone_size: -
cdr3_aa: CASSLGQRYGYTF
cdr3_nt: TGTGCCAGCAGCTTAGGGCAGCGCTATGGCTACACCTTC

d_call: -
j_call: TRBJ2-3
v_call: TRBV18
clone_size: -
cdr3_aa: CASSPRTVSTDTQYF
cdr3_nt: TGTGCCAGCTCACCAAGGACAGTTAGCACAGATACGCAGTATTTT

d_call: -
j_call: TRBJ1-2
v_call: TRBV2
clone_size: -
cdr3_aa: CASSPGRALNYGYTF
cdr3_nt: TGTGCCAGCAGCCCTGGGAGGGCCCTTAACTATGGCTACACCTTC

d_call: TRBD1
j_call: TRBJ2-7
v_call: TRBV19
clone_size: -
cdr3_aa: CASSPGTVPSYEQYF
cdr3_nt: TGTGCCAGTAGTCCCGGGACAGTCCCCTCCTACGAGCAGTACTTC

d_call: TRBD2
j_call: TRBJ2-7
v_call: TRBV28
clone_size: -
cdr3_aa: CASSPGAGGSYEQYF
cdr3_nt: TGTGCCAGCAGTCCAGGAGCGGGAGGGTCCTACGAGCAGTACTTC

d_call: TRBD2
j_call: TRBJ2-1
v_call: TRBV29-1
clone_size: -
cdr3_aa: CSSRTSGYNEQFF
cdr3_nt: TGCAGCTCCCGGACTAGCGGATACAATGAGCAGTTCTTC

d_call: TRBD2
j_call: TRBJ2-3
v_call: TRBV7-9
clone_size: -
cdr3_aa: CASKRDPTDTQYF
cdr3_nt: TGTGCCAGCAAGCGGGATCCCACAGATACGCAGTATTTT

d_call: -
j_call: TRBJ2-2
v_call: TRBV9
clone_size: -
cdr3_aa: CASSSRGTGELFF
cdr3_nt: TGTGCCAGCAGCTCTCGGGGGACCGGGGAGCTGTTTTTT

d_call: -
j_call: TRBJ1-3
v_call: TRBV6-5
clone_size: -
cdr3_aa: CASSLMRAGNTIYF
cdr3_nt: TGTGCCAGCAGCCTGATGAGGGCTGGAAACACCATATATTTT

d_call: TRBD1
j_call: TRBJ1-5
v_call: TRBV7-3
clone_size: -
cdr3_aa: CASSSTPKDSSLGRGVNQPQHF
cdr3_nt: TGTGCCAGCAGCTCCACCCCTAAAGATTCCTCATTGGGCAGGGGGGTCAATCAGCCCCAGCATTTT

d_call: TRBD1
j_call: TRBJ1-1
v_call: TRBV5-1
clone_size: -
cdr3_aa: CASSPLGTAMNTEAFF
cdr3_nt: TGCGCCAGCAGCCCTCTGGGGACAGCTATGAACACTGAAGCTTTCTTT

d_call: TRBD2
j_call: TRBJ2-1
v_call: TRBV7-2
clone_size: -
cdr3_aa: CASSLDAGGGNEQFF
cdr3_nt: TGTGCCAGCAGCTTAGACGCGGGAGGAGGGAATGAGCAGTTCTTC

d_call: -
j_call: TRBJ1-5
v_call: TRBV28
clone_size: -
cdr3_aa: CASSLEGGNQPQHF
cdr3_nt: TGTGCCAGCAGTTTAGAGGGGGGCAATCAGCCCCAGCATTTT

d_call: -
j_call: TRBJ2-7
v_call: TRBV7-9
clone_size: -
cdr3_aa: CASSSTENYEQYF
cdr3_nt: TGTGCCAGCAGCTCCACAGAAAACTACGAGCAGTACTTC

d_call: -
j_call: TRBJ2-2
v_call: TRBV9
clone_size: few
cdr3_aa: CASSVLSGTGGELFF
cdr3_nt: TGTGCCAGCAGCGTACTCTCAGGGACTGGCGGGGAGCTGTTTTTT

d_call: -
j_call: TRBJ1-5
v_call: TRBV4-2
clone_size: -
cdr3_aa: CASSQSRMFSEPQHF
cdr3_nt: TGTGCCAGCAGCCAGAGCCGTATGTTCTCGGAGCCCCAGCATTTT

d_call: -
j_call: TRBJ2-6
v_call: TRBV7-2
clone_size: -
cdr3_aa: CASSLAAGGANVLTF
cdr3_nt: TGTGCCAGCAGCTTAGCCGCAGGGGGGGCCAACGTCCTGACTTTC

d_call: -
j_call: TRBJ2-1
v_call: TRBV6-4
clone_size: large
cdr3_aa: CASSDSGRDEQFF
cdr3_nt: TGTGCCAGCAGTGACTCAGGGCGGGATGAGCAGTTCTTC